Listed below are T cell receptor beta chains from one sample, sequenced in a study of shared clonotypes between healthy human individuals. Here immunoSEQ multiplex PCR was the method, and the copy in TCRdb shows in-frame clones only, minus some. The sample lists about 1,500,000 clones; roughly 96% were seen once. The specimen was naive CD4+ T cells sorted from blood. These receptors were collected from a young man in good health. CDR3s include the opening cysteine and the closing phenylalanine or tryptophan. A D gene is named only where the DNA matches it firmly. The listing skips clone size in some rows; elsewhere it reads once, few, many or a size class.

V	J	size	D	CDR3	DNA
TRBV11-3	TRBJ2-7	once	NA	CASSLEFEDEQYF	TGTGCCAGCAGCTTAGAGTTTGAAGACGAGCAGTACTTC
TRBV2	TRBJ2-4	NA	TRBD2	CASSELTSAKNIQYF	TGTGCCAGCAGTGAATTGACTAGCGCCAAAAACATTCAGTACTTC
TRBV4-1	TRBJ1-2	once	TRBD1	CASSQPDRGWSYTF	TGCGCCAGCAGCCAGCCCGACAGGGGATGGAGCTACACCTTC
TRBV6-6	TRBJ2-1	NA	TRBD2	CASRTSGATYNEQFF	TGTGCCAGCAGAACGAGCGGGGCTACCTACAATGAGCAGTTCTTC
TRBV7-9	TRBJ1-2	NA	NA	CASSFDLSGYTF	TGTGCCAGCAGCTTCGACTTGAGCGGCTACACCTTC
TRBV28	TRBJ1-2	NA	NA	CASGGVNYGYTF	TGTGCCAGTGGGGGGGTCAACTATGGCTACACCTTC
TRBV2	TRBJ2-7	NA	TRBD2	CASSEARLALSPEQYF	TGTGCCAGCAGTGAAGCTAGACTAGCCTTATCCCCCGAGCAGTACTTC
TRBV28	TRBJ1-5	NA	NA	CASTGGNQPQHF	TGTGCCAGCACAGGGGGCAATCAGCCCCAGCATTTT
TRBV7-6	TRBJ2-7	NA	TRBD2	CASSRSAASGSFYEQYF	TGTGCCAGCAGCCGTTCAGCCGCTAGCGGGAGTTTTTACGAGCAGTACTTC
TRBV2	TRBJ2-1	once	NA	CASKNPLRSYNEQFF	TGTGCCAGCAAGAACCCACTACGGTCCTACAATGAGCAGTTCTTC
TRBV5-1	TRBJ2-7	NA	NA	CASSLIGGEQYF	TGCGCCAGCAGCTTGATCGGGGGCGAGCAGTACTTC
TRBV15	TRBJ2-5	once	TRBD2	CATSRDKSGRGETQYF	TGTGCCACCAGCAGAGATAAGAGCGGGAGAGGTGAGACCCAGTACTTC
TRBV9	TRBJ2-1	NA	TRBD2	CASSMGGLAGADEQFF	TGTGCCAGCAGCATGGGGGGCCTAGCGGGAGCCGATGAGCAGTTCTTC
TRBV5-4	TRBJ1-2	NA	NA	CASSLIGNDGVYGYTF	TGTGCCAGCAGCTTGATTGGGAACGACGGGGTGTATGGCTACACCTTC
TRBV4-3	TRBJ2-2	NA	TRBD1	CASSQPQGTNTGELFF	TGCGCCAGCAGCCAGCCACAGGGGACCAACACCGGGGAGCTGTTTTTT
TRBV27	TRBJ1-4	NA	NA	CASSNIGVANEKLFF	TGTGCCAGCAGTAACATAGGGGTTGCTAATGAAAAACTGTTTTTT
TRBV28	TRBJ2-3	NA	TRBD2	CASSFLGTNTDTQYF	TGTGCCAGCAGTTTCCTAGGGACTAACACAGATACGCAGTATTTT
TRBV9	TRBJ2-7	NA	NA	CASSGLSYEQYF	TGTGCCAGCAGCGGGTTGTCCTACGAGCAGTACTTC
TRBV11-2	TRBJ1-2	NA	TRBD1	CASRIPGQTYGYTF	TGTGCCAGCAGAATACCGGGACAGACCTATGGCTACACCTTC
TRBV4-3	TRBJ2-1	NA	TRBD2	CASSQVVGGLAGYNEQFF	TGCGCCAGCAGCCAAGTCGTAGGGGGACTAGCGGGCTACAATGAGCAGTTCTTC
TRBV10-3	TRBJ1-3	NA	NA	CAISERGASGNTIYF	TGTGCCATCAGTGAGCGGGGGGCGAGTGGAAACACCATATATTTT
TRBV27	TRBJ2-5	NA	TRBD2	CASSFGAPSGYQETQYF	TGTGCCAGCAGTTTCGGGGCCCCTAGCGGGTACCAAGAGACCCAGTACTTC
TRBV21-1	TRBJ1-4	once	NA	CASSRGGKGEKLFF	TGTGCCAGCAGCAGGGGAGGGAAGGGTGAAAAACTGTTTTTT
TRBV7-2	TRBJ2-1	NA	TRBD2	CASRLAGGSYNEQFF	TGTGCCAGCAGGCTAGCGGGGGGATCCTACAATGAGCAGTTCTTC
TRBV5-1	TRBJ2-7	NA	NA	CASSRNIGTYSSYEQYF	TGCGCCAGCAGCCGCAACATCGGGACGTACAGCTCCTACGAGCAGTACTTC
TRBV5-1	TRBJ2-2	NA	NA	CASSFQGLGTGELFF	TGCGCCAGCAGCTTTCAGGGGTTGGGCACCGGGGAGCTGTTTTTT
TRBV28	TRBJ2-7	NA	TRBD1	CASRSGTGENGKQYF	TGTGCCAGCAGATCCGGGACAGGGGAAAACGGGAAGCAGTACTTC
TRBV2	TRBJ1-5	NA	NA	CASSEATGTQPQHF	TGTGCCAGCAGTGAAGCGACGGGGACCCAGCCCCAGCATTTT
TRBV11-2	TRBJ2-7	NA	NA	CASSTRRDSYEQYF	TGTGCCAGCAGCACCCGACGAGATTCCTACGAGCAGTACTTC
TRBV28	TRBJ2-7	NA	NA	CASSFRGRGYPGEQYF	TGTGCCAGCAGTTTCCGGGGCAGGGGCTACCCCGGGGAGCAGTACTTC
TRBV4-3	TRBJ1-1	NA	NA	CASSQGLWNTEAFF	TGCGCCAGCAGCCAAGGTTTATGGAACACTGAAGCTTTCTTT
TRBV29-1	TRBJ2-1	NA	TRBD1	CSGGQVNNEQFF	TGCAGCGGGGGACAGGTAAATAATGAGCAGTTCTTC
TRBV7-9	TRBJ2-2	NA	TRBD2	CASSFQGGRASGELFF	TGTGCCAGCAGCTTTCAAGGCGGGAGGGCCTCCGGGGAGCTGTTTTTT
TRBV10-3	TRBJ2-7	NA	NA	CAISGNSLEQYF	TGTGCCATCTCGGGCAACAGTTTGGAGCAGTACTTC
TRBV6-5	TRBJ2-7	NA	TRBD2	CASSYTLAGDEQYF	TGTGCCAGCAGTTACACACTAGCGGGAGACGAGCAGTACTTC
TRBV2	TRBJ2-7	NA	NA	CASKRNEQYF	TGTGCCAGCAAGCGGAACGAGCAGTACTTC
TRBV13	TRBJ2-7	NA	NA	CASSSSRATPYEQYF	TGTGCCAGCAGCTCCAGCAGGGCGACACCCTACGAGCAGTACTTC
TRBV27	TRBJ2-6	NA	NA	CASSLRGRGISGANVLTF	TGTGCCAGCAGTTTACGTGGGAGGGGGATCTCTGGGGCCAACGTCCTGACTTTC
TRBV6-5	TRBJ2-7	NA	NA	CASSRGAETYEQYF	TGTGCCAGCAGCCGGGGTGCGGAAACCTACGAGCAGTACTTC
TRBV28	TRBJ2-3	NA	TRBD2	CASTGSSGRPDTQYF	TGTGCCAGCACGGGGTCTAGCGGGAGACCAGATACGCAGTATTTT
TRBV28	TRBJ1-4	NA	TRBD1	CASSTRTGWAEKLFF	TGTGCCAGCAGTACTAGGACAGGGTGGGCTGAAAAACTGTTTTTT
TRBV6-1	TRBJ1-2	NA	NA	CASSEVEGDVGYTF	TGTGCCAGCAGTGAAGTAGAGGGAGATGTTGGCTACACCTTC
TRBV7-9	TRBJ2-7	once	NA	CASSPIRGSQTYEQYF	TGTGCCAGCAGCCCTATAAGGGGGTCTCAGACCTACGAGCAGTACTTC
TRBV2	TRBJ2-2	NA	NA	CASSDKSPGTGELFF	TGTGCCAGCAGTGATAAGTCACCGGGCACCGGGGAGCTGTTTTTT
TRBV28	TRBJ2-7	NA	TRBD1	CASSNTGTVSYEQYF	TGTGCCAGCAGCAATACCGGGACAGTCTCCTACGAGCAGTACTTC
TRBV11-2	TRBJ2-4	NA	NA	CASSPRGSAHAKNIQYF	TGTGCCAGCAGCCCCAGAGGGTCAGCGCATGCCAAAAACATTCAGTACTTC
TRBV10-3	TRBJ2-1	NA	NA	CAISEREPNYNEQFF	TGTGCCATCAGTGAGCGGGAGCCCAACTACAATGAGCAGTTCTTC
TRBV7-3	TRBJ1-1	NA	NA	CASSLSSSGNTEAFF	TGTGCCAGCAGCTTAAGTTCCTCTGGGAACACTGAAGCTTTCTTT
TRBV5-1	TRBJ2-4	once	NA	CASSLRSGKNIQYF	TGCGCCAGCAGCTTAAGGAGCGGCAAAAACATTCAGTACTTC
TRBV29-1	TRBJ1-1	NA	NA	CSVDVWGNSGEAFF	TGCAGCGTTGATGTCTGGGGCAACAGTGGTGAAGCTTTCTTT
TRBV9	TRBJ2-1	NA	TRBD2	CASSYGTSALEQFF	TGTGCCAGCAGCTACGGGACTAGCGCCCTTGAGCAGTTCTTC
TRBV7-2	TRBJ2-1	NA	NA	CASNIGGSSYNEQFF	TGTGCCAGCAACATCGGCGGCAGCTCCTACAATGAGCAGTTCTTC
TRBV28	TRBJ1-2	NA	NA	CASSFGMDYGYTF	TGTGCCAGCAGTTTTGGGATGGACTATGGCTACACCTTC
TRBV2	TRBJ1-4	once	TRBD1	CASGGQGLEKLFF	TGTGCCAGCGGGGGACAGGGCCTTGAAAAACTGTTTTTT
TRBV18	TRBJ1-2	NA	TRBD1	CASSPKTGTGFSYTF	TGTGCCAGCTCCCCAAAAACCGGGACAGGGTTCAGCTACACCTTC
TRBV28	TRBJ2-5	NA	TRBD2	CASSLVASGRGAQETQYF	TGTGCCAGCAGTTTAGTGGCTAGCGGGAGAGGGGCTCAAGAGACCCAGTACTTC
TRBV25-1	TRBJ1-2	NA	NA	CASSEVNYGYTF	TGTGCCAGCAGTGAAGTCAACTATGGCTACACCTTC
TRBV5-1	TRBJ2-2	NA	TRBD2	CASSPGRLAFTGELFF	TGCGCCAGCAGTCCCGGGAGACTAGCGTTCACCGGGGAGCTGTTTTTT
TRBV7-8	TRBJ2-1	NA	TRBD1	CASSSGQYNEQFF	TGTGCCAGCAGCTCGGGACAGTACAATGAGCAGTTCTTC
TRBV5-1	TRBJ1-4	NA	TRBD1	CASSPLQGAANEKLFF	TGCGCCAGCAGCCCCCTTCAGGGGGCGGCTAATGAAAAACTGTTTTTT